The subject of this entry is one T cell receptor (beta chain). The target antigen is unknown. Germline CDR1 is SEHNR and CDR2 is FQNEAQ (reference sequence). The CDR3 sequence is 16 residues long. V was trimmed by 5 bases and J by 0 bases, leaving 11 bases between them. This sample was taken from a study of Graves' ophthalmopathy and Graves' hyperthyroidism. Broader study findings: A 13-signature model separated ophthalmopathy from stable hyperthyroidism, roughly 86% sensitivity, 65% to 82% specificity.

Amplification from RNA transcripts yielded the TCR beta CDR3 regions. The first-round RT-PCR employed HTBI primers together with the Qiagen OneStep RT-PCR kit. A multiplex PCR was then performed as the second round. In TCRdb, the multiplex PCR reads were re-called with MiXCR into one record per CDR3 protein. The sample yields 600,000 to 950,000 distinct CDR3 sequences, 40% seen once. Enrollment excluded any patients with other autoimmune diseases, uncontrolled infections, pregnancy or lactation. The chain links TRBV7-9 to TRBJ1-6; D possibly corresponds to TRBD1 (6 bases). This receptor was obtained from an adult man with Graves' ophthalmopathy. Sample: peripheral blood. The CDR3, as DNA: TGTGCCAGCAGCCACGGACAGAGCTCCTATAATTCACCCCTCCACTTT. Translating gives CASSHGQSSYNSPLHF.